Presented here are 23 T cell receptor beta chains from one specimen sequenced in a study of beta chain features in type 1 diabetes. Study-wide results and caveats: Significant though moderate, a shortening of TCRB CDR3s appeared in all four CD4+ subsets of Type 1 diabetes patients.

Sequencing targeted expressed TCRB transcripts, as all isolated RNA had been reverse transcribed. This table comes from immunoSEQ multiplex PCR, and its TCRdb copy is limited to in-frame clones, with some not included. The data contain approximately 280,000 clones, approximately 16% of them singletons. No antigens are known for them. The sequencing input was naive CD4+ T cells from blood. These receptor sequences come from a man aged 18 to 29 with type 1 diabetes.

The chain couples TRBV4-3 to TRBJ1-6, with TRBD1 matching 9 bases. V trimming: 0 bases; J trimming: 7 bases; junction bases outside the gene matches: 7. The CDR3 sequence is 17 residues long. In germline, CDR1 is LGHNA, CDR2 YSLEER. The CDR3 DNA reads TGCGCCAGCAGCCAAGATAAGGGACAGGGATACAATTCACCCCTCCACTTT. Translating gives CASSQDKGQGYNSPLHF.

The sample holds a few counts of this clone. Here the CDR3 DNA reads TGCGCCAGCAGCTTCAGCCAGGGCACTGAAGCTTTCTTT. Its protein product is CASSFSQGTEAFF. The chain uses TRBV5-1 and TRBJ1-1; D may be TRBD1 (5 bases). The CDR3 is 13 amino acids. The V end was cut by 2 bases, the J end by 4 bases, with 9 bases between. Germline-derived CDR1 and CDR2 are SGHRS and YFSETQ.

J is TRBJ2-7 and V is TRBV28, with D perhaps matching TRBD1 (6 bases). Per the germline V gene, CDR1 is MDHEN and CDR2 is SYDVKM. The CDR3 sequence is 13 residues long. V shed 10 bases and J shed 5 bases, with 18 bases lying between them. The CDR3 DNA reads TGTGCCACCTCCGGACAGCCAAAACACGAGCAGTACTTC. Its translation: CATSGQPKHEQYF.

This clone was recorded a few times. The chain employs TRBV6-6 and TRBJ2-7, with 9 positions matching TRBD1. Germline trimming cut 4 bases from V and 0 bases from J; bases unmatched to any gene: 4. The CDR3 spans 15 residues. Germline CDR1 MNHNY, CDR2 SVGAGI (reference sequence). The DNA for the CDR3 is TGTGCCAGCAGTTTCTCGACAGGGGGCTCCTACGAGCAGTACTTC. Protein: CASSFSTGGSYEQYF.

This clone was counted only a few times. The chain carries TRBV27 and TRBJ2-7, with 10 nucleotides matching TRBD2. The germline gives CDR1 MNHEY, CDR2 SMNVEV (reference sequence). With V trimmed by 2 bases and J by 7 bases, 5 bases remained unmatched. This CDR3 spans 14 amino acids. This CDR3 reads CASSLKASGGEQYF. CDR3 nucleotide sequence: TGTGCCAGCAGTTTAAAAGCTAGCGGGGGTGAGCAGTACTTC.

This clone was seen a few times. An end of the junction differs from the germline gene, which may be a read error. The chain carries TRBV20-1 and TRBJ2-1, with D tentatively TRBD2 (6 bases). Germline assignment: CDR1 DFQATT and CDR2 SNEGSKA (reference sequence). The CDR3 consists of 9 residues. The CDR3 loop is CSASEGRIF. The CDR3 DNA reads TGCAGTGCTAGTGAGGGGAGGATCTTC.

This clone was seen more than once but under ten times. The chain employs TRBV5-1 and TRBJ2-1, with a possible D match to TRBD2 (6 bases). The germline gives CDR1 SGHRS, CDR2 YFSETQ. The V and J ends lost 4 bases and 9 bases respectively, with 17 bases between them. There are 14 residues in the CDR3. The CDR3 DNA follows: TGCGCCAGCAGCCTCCGGGCCTCCGGGAGTGAGCAGTTCTTC. It translates to CASSLRASGSEQFF.

The DNA for the CDR3 is TGTGCCAGCACCAAACCTAGCGGGGGGTACACCGGGGAGCTGTTTTTT. Its translation: CASTKPSGGYTGELFF. The V and J genes are TRBV7-2 and TRBJ2-2; 11 bases map to TRBD2. Germline assignment: CDR1 SGHTA and CDR2 FQGNSA. The CDR3 length is 16 residues. Trimming took 7 bases from V and 3 from J; bases not matched to a gene: 7.

This clone was observed a handful of times. This sequence joins TRBV20-1 and TRBJ2-7; D is unclear. V was cut by 4 bases and J by 3 bases, with 7 bases left in between. Germline CDR1 and CDR2: DFQATT and SNEGSKA (reference sequence). The CDR3 spans 11 residues. CDR3 in amino acids: CSATVLYEQYF. DNA of the CDR3: TGCAGTGCTACCGTCCTCTACGAGCAGTACTTC.

J is TRBJ2-7 and V is TRBV6-5; perhaps TRBD1 as D (5 bases). CDR1 is MNHEY and CDR2 is SVGAGI in the germline V gene. Trimming cost V 4 bases and J 2 bases, with 15 bases left between them. The CDR3 contains 15 residues. CDR3 in amino acids: CASSLRQGPPYEQYF. CDR3 nucleotides: TGTGCCAGCAGTTTACGCCAGGGCCCTCCCTACGAGCAGTACTTC.

This clone was counted only a few times. This chain joins TRBV29-1 and TRBJ2-7; TRBD1 matches 10 bases. This CDR3 has 14 residues. V lost 7 bases and J lost 3; bases outside the gene matches: 9. CDR1 and CDR2 from the germline V gene are SQVTM and ANQGSEA. DNA for the CDR3: TGCAGCGCCGCGGGACAGGGGAATATCTACGAGCAGTACTTC. It specifies CSAAGQGNIYEQYF.

This clone was detected a few times. This chain joins TRBV7-6 and TRBJ2-3; 8 bases map to TRBD1. CDR3 length: 15 amino acids. Germline V CDR1 and CDR2: SGHVS, FNYEAQ. V lost 5 bases, J lost 0 bases, and 4 bases stayed unmatched. The DNA for the CDR3 is TGTGCCAGCAGCCCCCGGACAGGGAGCACAGATACGCAGTATTTT. The encoded protein is CASSPRTGSTDTQYF.

The gene calls are TRBV7-9 and TRBJ2-7; 12 nucleotides agree with TRBD1. Per the germline V gene, CDR1 is SEHNR and CDR2 is FQNEAQ (reference sequence). Trimming at V came to 3 bases and at J to 6 bases, leaving 12 bases not matched to a gene. There are 17 residues in the CDR3. The CDR3 region is CASSFRSSGTGGSEQYF. The CDR3 region has the DNA TGTGCCAGCAGCTTCAGGTCCTCCGGGACAGGGGGCAGCGAGCAGTACTTC.

In its sample, this clone was seen a few times. The chain combines TRBV6-6 with TRBJ2-3, with 12 nucleotides matching TRBD2. The germline CDR1 and CDR2 sequences are MNHNY and SVGAGI (reference sequence). Trimming cost V 6 bases and J 2 bases; bases outside gene matches: 3. CDR3 length: 15 amino acids. For the CDR3, the DNA is TGTGCCAGCAGAACTAGCGGGAGGTCCACAGATACGCAGTATTTT. Its protein is CASRTSGRSTDTQYF.

This clone was seen a handful of times. This chain connects TRBV7-2 to TRBJ2-5; TRBD1 agrees at 10 bases. There are 16 residues in the CDR3. Germline trimming cut 5 bases from V and 5 bases from J; bases unmatched to any gene: 11. Germline-derived CDR1 and CDR2 are SGHTA and FQGNSA. The CDR3 DNA follows: TGTGCCAGCAGCCGCAGCCCGGGACAGGGGTTGGAGACCCAGTACTTC. As protein: CASSRSPGQGLETQYF.

This clone was picked up a small number of times. The chain has TRBV6-5 and TRBJ2-7, with no clear D. Per the germline V gene, CDR1 is MNHEY and CDR2 is SVGAGI. CDR3 length equals 13 residues. Trimming took 6 bases from V and 4 from J, leaving 13 bases between them. The CDR3 bases are TGTGCCAGCAGCGCTATGTCCCCTTACGAGCAGTACTTC. It codes for CASSAMSPYEQYF.

CDR3 in amino acids: CASSQDPGLAGYNEQFF. The CDR3, as DNA: TGTGCCAGCAGCCAAGATCCGGGACTAGCGGGATACAATGAGCAGTTCTTC. V gene TRBV14 combines with J gene TRBJ2-1; 13 bases agree with TRBD2. There are 17 residues in the CDR3. The V gene's germline CDR1 is SGHDN and CDR2 FVKESK. V lost 0 bases to trimming and J lost 4 bases; unmatched junction nucleotides: 3.

CDR3 amino acids: CASSSGQGSQREQFF. The CDR3 DNA is TGTGCCAGCAGCTCCGGACAGGGGTCCCAGCGTGAGCAGTTCTTC. The V gene is TRBV7-8, the J gene TRBJ2-1; 9 positions match TRBD1. The length of the CDR3 is 15 residues. Germline assignment: CDR1 SGHVS and CDR2 FQNEAQ. The V segment lost 4 bases and the J segment 9 bases; nucleotides outside the gene matches: 10.

The V gene is TRBV5-5, the J gene TRBJ2-3; 7 nucleotides line up with TRBD2. CDR1 SGHKS and CDR2 YYEKEE come from the germline V gene (reference sequence). V lost 0 bases and J lost 3; bases outside the gene matches: 1. This CDR3 region has 14 residues. CDR3 sequence: CASSLGLATDTQYF. The CDR3 coding sequence is TGTGCCAGCAGCTTGGGACTAGCTACAGATACGCAGTATTTT.

This clone has a handful of counts. This rearrangement joins TRBV25-1 to TRBJ2-7, with D perhaps matching TRBD2 (5 bases). This CDR3 contains 15 residues. Germline V gene sequence: CDR1 MGHDK, CDR2 SYGVNS. V lost 4 bases and J lost 2, with 15 bases in between. CDR3 protein: CASSVSGILPYEQYF. DNA for the CDR3: TGTGCCAGCAGTGTATCCGGGATCCTGCCCTACGAGCAGTACTTC.

The gene calls are TRBV11-2 and TRBJ2-5; perhaps TRBD1 as D (6 bases). This CDR3 region has 11 residues. V shed 5 bases and J shed 8 bases, with 9 bases lying between them. The V gene's germline CDR1 is SGHAT and CDR2 FQNNGV. CDR3 protein: CASSQGGTQYF. CDR3 sequence (DNA): TGTGCCAGCAGCCAAGGGGGTACCCAGTACTTC. Supplemented by reference TRBV11-2 and TRBJ2-5, the full variable domain reads EAGVAQSPRYKIIEKRQSVAFWCNPISGHATLYWYQQILGQGPKLLIQFQNNGVVDDSQLPKDRFSAERLKGVDSTLKIQPAKLEDSAVYLCASSQGGTQYFGPGTRLLVL.

This clone was seen a few times. This chain connects TRBV7-2 to TRBJ2-1; a weak D match, TRBD1 (5 bases). V was pared by 4 bases and J by 10 bases, with 8 bases between. Per the germline V gene, CDR1 is SGHTA and CDR2 is FQGNSA. CDR3 length equals 11 residues. The DNA for the CDR3 is TGTGCCAGCAGCTCATCAGGGGAGCAGTTCTTC. Translating gives CASSSSGEQFF.

The chain is built from TRBV12-5 and TRBJ2-7; possible D gene TRBD2, 5 bases. The V and J ends lost 4 bases and 6 bases respectively, with 16 bases between them. Germline values: CDR1 LGHNT, CDR2 FRNRAP. CDR3 size: 14 residues. The CDR3, as DNA: TGTGCTAGTGGTTCCACACCCGGACTCGGCGAGCAGTACTTC. Amino acid sequence: CASGSTPGLGEQYF.